This T cell receptor beta chain was profiled in a study of blood T cells in healthy people across ages. The authors extracted at least 5 micrograms of total RNA per sample. The germline V gene has CDR1 MNHNY and CDR2 SVGAGI (reference sequence). The CDR3 contains 16 residues. After removal of 2 bases from V and 5 bases from J, the junction contained 9 bases not matched to a gene. Alongside a J-beta primer mix, a sample-barcoded 5' primer served in a second PCR lasting roughly 6 to 12 cycles. TCRdb re-analysed the 5' RACE reads in MiXCR, keeping a single row per CDR3 protein. Of about 800,000 distinct CDR3 sequences detected, roughly 64% appear once; the ten largest clones hold approximately 23%.

This TCR was sampled from a man aged 30-40 years in good health. Sequenced: blood. This rearrangement joins TRBV6-6 to TRBJ2-5, with 9 bases lining up with TRBD2. CDR3 nucleotides: TGTGCCAGCAGTTACGGGTTACTAGCGGGCGGGGAGACCCAGTACTTC. The encoded protein is CASSYGLLAGGETQYF.